The 10 T cell receptor beta chains below were found in one sample sequenced in a study of PD-L1 blockade in urothelial cancer. This table comes from immunoSEQ multiplex PCR, and its TCRdb copy is limited to in-frame clones, with some not included. The table has 30,000 to 40,000 clones, more than 70% seen once. This specimen was PBMCs, taken around atezolizumab (anti-PD-L1) treatment. All receptors come from a man between 60 and 75 years old with urothelial cancer.

The V call is TRBV19, the J call TRBJ2-1, with D perhaps matching TRBD2 (7 bases). Per germline, CDR1 LNHDA and CDR2 SQIVND (reference sequence). V gave up 3 bases and J gave up 10 bases, with 16 bases separating them. The CDR3 runs 14 residues. This CDR3 reads CASSIRGAGREQFF. DNA for the CDR3: TGTGCCAGTAGTATTCGGGGGGCCGGGCGGGAGCAGTTCTTC.

The chain links TRBV29-1 to TRBJ1-2; 9 bases align to TRBD1. Germline V gene data show CDR1 as SQVTM and CDR2 as ANQGSEA. V lost 7 bases, J lost 1 base, and 4 bases stayed unmatched. The CDR3 loop spans 13 amino acids. Written as DNA, the CDR3 is TGCAGCGCCTCGGACAGGGGTAACTATGGCTACACCTTC. Residues: CSASDRGNYGYTF.

This clone was observed a single time. The genes are TRBV2 and TRBJ1-5; no reliable D call. There are 13 residues in the CDR3. The germline gives CDR1 SNHLY, CDR2 FYNNEI. The ends were cut back, 6 bases at V and 4 bases at J, with 10 bases in the middle. The CDR3 DNA is TGTGCCAGCAGGATGGGCCAGAATCAGCCCCAGCATTTT. Encoded protein: CASRMGQNQPQHF.

The genes are TRBV20-1 and TRBJ1-3; D gene unclear. V was pared by 5 bases and J by 1 base, with 3 bases between. The CDR3 has 11 residues. Germline V lookup: CDR1 DFQATT, CDR2 SNEGSKA (reference sequence). The CDR3 sequence is CSAPSGNTIYF. The DNA of the CDR3 is TGCAGTGCTCCTTCTGGAAACACCATATATTTT.

This clone was detected a few times. The chain has TRBV30 and TRBJ1-1; D uncertain. The CDR3 extends over 11 amino acids. The V gene lost 1 base and the J gene lost 9 bases, with 9 bases spanning the gap. CDR1 GTSNPN and CDR2 SVGIG come from the germline V gene (reference sequence). DNA of the CDR3: TGTGCCTGGAGTGCCGGTACGCAAGCTTTCTTT. Its protein product is CAWSAGTQAFF.

The V gene is TRBV30, the J gene TRBJ1-2; TRBD1 agrees at 8 bases. The CDR3 is 14 residues long. The V segment lost 2 bases and the J segment 4 bases; nucleotides outside the gene matches: 6. From germline, CDR1 is GTSNPN and CDR2 SVGIG (reference sequence). The CDR3 DNA reads TGTGCCTGGAGTTCTGGACAGGGCGGCTATGGCTACACCTTC. This sequence encodes CAWSSGQGGYGYTF.

This clone appeared a few times. The V call is TRBV11-1, the J call TRBJ2-3; D is perhaps TRBD2 (5 bases). Germline V gene sequence: CDR1 SGHAT, CDR2 FQDESV (reference sequence). The CDR3 contains 15 residues. The V and J ends lost 5 bases and 1 base respectively, with 13 bases between them. The CDR3 DNA reads TGTGCCAGCAGCCTGCTGGCGGGTCGCACAGATACGCAGTATTTT. Translating gives CASSLLAGRTDTQYF.

CDR3 bases: TGTGCCATCAGTCCCGGGAGTCAAGGGGAGACCCAGTACTTC. Translating gives CAISPGSQGETQYF. V is TRBV10-3 and J is TRBJ2-5; D possibly corresponds to TRBD2 (6 bases). The V gene lost 5 bases and the J gene lost 5 bases, with 15 bases spanning the gap. The CDR3 totals 14 residues. Germline V gene sequence: CDR1 ENHRY, CDR2 SYGVKD.

In its sample, this clone was seen once. CDR3 protein: CASSVGGRLYGYTF. CDR3 in DNA: TGTGCCAGCAGCGTGGGGGGGCGCCTCTATGGCTACACCTTC. This chain joins TRBV5-6 and TRBJ1-2, with D possibly matching TRBD1 (6 bases). V lost 4 bases to trimming and J lost 4 bases, with 14 bases between them. The CDR3 contains 14 residues. Per germline, CDR1 SGHDT and CDR2 YYEEEE.

The V call is TRBV19, the J call TRBJ1-5, with a possible D match to TRBD1 (5 bases). Germline V gene sequence: CDR1 LNHDA, CDR2 SQIVND (reference sequence). Trimming removed 6 bases from V and 3 bases from J, with 15 bases in between. There are 15 residues in the CDR3. CDR3 region: CASSESGGFNQPQHF. CDR3 sequence (DNA): TGTGCCAGTAGCGAGAGCGGGGGTTTCAATCAGCCCCAGCATTTT.